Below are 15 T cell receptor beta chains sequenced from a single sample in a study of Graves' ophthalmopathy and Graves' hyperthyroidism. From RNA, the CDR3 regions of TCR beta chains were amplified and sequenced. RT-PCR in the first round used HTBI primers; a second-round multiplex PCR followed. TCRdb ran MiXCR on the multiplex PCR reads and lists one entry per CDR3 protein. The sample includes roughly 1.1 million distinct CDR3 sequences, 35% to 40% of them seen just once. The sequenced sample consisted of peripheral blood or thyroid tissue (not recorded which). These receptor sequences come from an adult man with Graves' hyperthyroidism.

This chain's CDR3 is CASRGLAVSYEQYF. The CDR3 nucleotides are TGTGCCAGCAGGGGACTAGCGGTTAGCTACGAGCAGTACTTC. The chain recombines TRBV6-5 with TRBJ2-7; 11 bases line up with TRBD2. Germline V lookup: CDR1 MNHEY, CDR2 SVGAGI. The CDR3 is 14 residues long. After removal of 6 bases from V and 3 bases from J, the junction contained 4 bases not matched to a gene.

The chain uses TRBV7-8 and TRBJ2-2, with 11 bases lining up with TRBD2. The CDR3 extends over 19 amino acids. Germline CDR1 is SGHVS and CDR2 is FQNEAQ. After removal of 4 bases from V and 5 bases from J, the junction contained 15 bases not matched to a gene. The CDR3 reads CASSSPILAGAVTTGELFF. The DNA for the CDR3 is TGTGCCAGCAGCTCACCCATACTAGCGGGGGCAGTTACGACCGGGGAGCTGTTTTTT.

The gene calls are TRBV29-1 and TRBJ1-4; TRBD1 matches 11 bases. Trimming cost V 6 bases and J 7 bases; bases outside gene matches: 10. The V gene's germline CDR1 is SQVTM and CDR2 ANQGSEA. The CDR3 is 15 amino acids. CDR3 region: CSVETGQGATEKLFF. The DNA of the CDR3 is TGCAGCGTCGAGACAGGACAGGGGGCGACTGAAAAACTGTTTTTT.

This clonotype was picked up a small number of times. DNA of the CDR3: TGTGCCAGTAGTGTGCTCCCGGGACAGGGGAATCAGCCCCAGCATTTT. It is translated as CASSVLPGQGNQPQHF. This sequence joins TRBV19 and TRBJ1-5; 10 nucleotides match TRBD1. The CDR3 consists of 16 residues. Germline CDR1 and CDR2: LNHDA and SQIVND (reference sequence). V lost 5 bases and J lost 4; bases outside the gene matches: 8.

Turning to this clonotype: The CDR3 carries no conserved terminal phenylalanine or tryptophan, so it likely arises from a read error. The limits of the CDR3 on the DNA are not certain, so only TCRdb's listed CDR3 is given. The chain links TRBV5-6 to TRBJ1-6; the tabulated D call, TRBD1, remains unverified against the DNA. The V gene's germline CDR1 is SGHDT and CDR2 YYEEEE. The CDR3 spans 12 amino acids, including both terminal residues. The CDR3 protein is CASSLPGQPPHY.

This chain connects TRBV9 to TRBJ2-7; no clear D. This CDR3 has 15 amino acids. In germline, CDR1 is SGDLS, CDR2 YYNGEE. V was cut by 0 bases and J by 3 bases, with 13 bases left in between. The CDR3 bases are TGTGCCAGCAGCGTAGATCACTCAGCCTACTACGAGCAGTACTTC. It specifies CASSVDHSAYYEQYF.

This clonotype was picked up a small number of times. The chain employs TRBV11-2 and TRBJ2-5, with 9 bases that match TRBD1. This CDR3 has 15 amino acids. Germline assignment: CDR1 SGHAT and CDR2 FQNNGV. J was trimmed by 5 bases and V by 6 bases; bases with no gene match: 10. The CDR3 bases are TGTGCCAGCAGGGCCGGGACAGGGACTTCGGAGACCCAGTACTTC. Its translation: CASRAGTGTSETQYF.

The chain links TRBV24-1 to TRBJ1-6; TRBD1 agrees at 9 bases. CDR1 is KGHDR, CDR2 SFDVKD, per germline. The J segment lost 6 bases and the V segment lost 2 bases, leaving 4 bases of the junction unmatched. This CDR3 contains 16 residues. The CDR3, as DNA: TGTGCCACCAGTGATTGGACAGGGGATGGTAATTCACCCCTCCACTTT. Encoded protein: CATSDWTGDGNSPLHF.

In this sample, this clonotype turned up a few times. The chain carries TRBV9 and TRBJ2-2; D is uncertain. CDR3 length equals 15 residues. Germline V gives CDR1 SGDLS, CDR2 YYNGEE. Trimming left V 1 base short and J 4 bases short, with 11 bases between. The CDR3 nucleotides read TGTGCCAGCAGCGTACAATCCGGATCCACCGGGGAGCTGTTTTTT. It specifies CASSVQSGSTGELFF.

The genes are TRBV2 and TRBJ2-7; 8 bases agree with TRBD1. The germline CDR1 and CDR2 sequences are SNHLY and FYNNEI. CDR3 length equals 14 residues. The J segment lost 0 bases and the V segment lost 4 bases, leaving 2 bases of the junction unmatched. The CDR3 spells CASSVRGLSYEQYF. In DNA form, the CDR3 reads TGTGCCAGCAGTGTCAGGGGGCTCTCCTACGAGCAGTACTTC.

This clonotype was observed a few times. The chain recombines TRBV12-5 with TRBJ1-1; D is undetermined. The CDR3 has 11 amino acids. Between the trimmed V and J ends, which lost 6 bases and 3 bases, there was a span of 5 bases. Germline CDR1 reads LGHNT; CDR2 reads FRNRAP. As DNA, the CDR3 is TGTGCTAGTGGCTGGGACACTGAAGCTTTCTTT. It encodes CASGWDTEAFF.

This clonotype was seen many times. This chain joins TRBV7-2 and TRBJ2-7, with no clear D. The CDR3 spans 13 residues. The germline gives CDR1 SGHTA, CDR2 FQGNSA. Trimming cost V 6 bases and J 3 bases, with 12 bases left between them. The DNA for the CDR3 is TGTGCCAGCAGTATCCTTTTTGACTACGAGCAGTACTTC. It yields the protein CASSILFDYEQYF.

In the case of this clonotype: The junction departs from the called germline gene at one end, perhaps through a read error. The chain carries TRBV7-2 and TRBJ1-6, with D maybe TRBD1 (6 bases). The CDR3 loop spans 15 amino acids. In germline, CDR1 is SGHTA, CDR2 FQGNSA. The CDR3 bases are TGTGCCAGCAGCTTAGGCCCAGGGGTTAATCCACCCCTCCACTTT. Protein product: CASSLGPGVNPPLHF.

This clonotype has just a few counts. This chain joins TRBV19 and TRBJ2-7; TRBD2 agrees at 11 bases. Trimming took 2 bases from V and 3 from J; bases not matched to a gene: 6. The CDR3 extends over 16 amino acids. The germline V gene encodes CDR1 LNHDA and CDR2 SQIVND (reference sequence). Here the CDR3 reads CASSITTSGSGYEQYF. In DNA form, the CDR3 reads TGTGCCAGTAGTATAACTACTAGCGGGAGTGGCTACGAGCAGTACTTC.

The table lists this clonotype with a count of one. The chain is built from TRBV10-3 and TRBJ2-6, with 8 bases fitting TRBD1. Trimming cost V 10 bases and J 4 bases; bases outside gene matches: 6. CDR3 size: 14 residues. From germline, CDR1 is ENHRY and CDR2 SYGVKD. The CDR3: CATRQGNGANVLTF. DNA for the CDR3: TGTGCCACCAGACAGGGGAACGGGGCCAACGTCCTGACTTTC.